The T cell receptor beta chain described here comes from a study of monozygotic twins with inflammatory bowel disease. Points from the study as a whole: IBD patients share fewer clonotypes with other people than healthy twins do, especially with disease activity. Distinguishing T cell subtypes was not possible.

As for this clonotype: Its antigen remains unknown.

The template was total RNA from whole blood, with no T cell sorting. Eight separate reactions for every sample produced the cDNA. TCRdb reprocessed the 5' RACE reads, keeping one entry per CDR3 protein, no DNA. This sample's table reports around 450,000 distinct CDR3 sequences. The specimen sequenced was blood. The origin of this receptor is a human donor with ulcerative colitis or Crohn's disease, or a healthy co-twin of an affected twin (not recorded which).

CDR3 protein: CASSPGGGGASGANVLTF. The chain employs TRBV19 and TRBJ2-6; TCRdb names TRBD1, which stays unverified in the absence of DNA. CDR1 is LNHDA and CDR2 is SQIVND in the germline V gene (reference sequence). The CDR3 has 18 amino acids.